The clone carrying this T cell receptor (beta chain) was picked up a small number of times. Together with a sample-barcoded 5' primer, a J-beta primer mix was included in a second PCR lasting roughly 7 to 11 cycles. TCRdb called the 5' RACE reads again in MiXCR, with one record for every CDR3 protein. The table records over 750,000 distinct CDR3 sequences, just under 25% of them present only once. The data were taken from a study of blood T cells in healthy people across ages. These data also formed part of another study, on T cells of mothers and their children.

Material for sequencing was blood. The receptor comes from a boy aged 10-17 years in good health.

In DNA, the CDR3 is TGTGCCAGCAGTGACAGGGGCGCTGGGGCCAACGTCCTGACTTTC. This encodes CASSDRGAGANVLTF. The V call is TRBV6-1, the J call TRBJ2-6, with D maybe TRBD1 (6 bases). The CDR3 runs 15 residues. Trimming took 3 bases from V and 2 from J, leaving 8 bases between them. Germline values: CDR1 MNHNS, CDR2 SASEGT.